What follows describes a single T cell receptor beta chain. What it binds is unknown. Amplified regions were TCR beta CDR3 sequences from RNA transcripts. Researchers ran a first-round RT-PCR on the TCR CDR3 using the HTBI primer set. From the multiplex PCR reads, TCRdb called clonotypes with MiXCR, one entry per CDR3 protein. The table records around 700,000 distinct CDR3 sequences, 15% to 20% of them present only once. Aged 18 to 65, the patients had hyperthyroidism that was newly diagnosed and had lasted under 2 months. It was uncontrolled infection, other autoimmune disease, pregnancy or lactation that excluded patients. Sampled blood dates from first hyperthyroidism diagnosis, and it precedes any ophthalmopathy symptoms. This entry is derived from a study of T cells in Graves' hyperthyroidism and ophthalmopathy. Findings and caveats of the study: Model predictions of ophthalmopathy came a median around 6.5 months before onset.

Sequenced: blood. This receptor was obtained from a woman aged 50 to 65 with Graves' hyperthyroidism that later progressed to Graves' ophthalmopathy.

CDR3 nucleotides: TGTGCCAGCAGTGTTCATAACACTGAAGCTTTCTTT. The encoded protein is CASSVHNTEAFF. The genes are TRBV2 and TRBJ1-1; D unresolved. V was trimmed by 4 bases and J by 2 bases, leaving 5 bases between them. Germline V gives CDR1 SNHLY, CDR2 FYNNEI. The CDR3 covers 12 residues. The whole variable domain, filled in from reference TRBV2 and TRBJ1-1, reads EPEVTQTPSHQVTQMGQEVILRCVPISNHLYFYWYRQILGQKVEFLVSFYNNEISEKSEIFDDQFSVERPDGSNFTLKIRSTKLEDSAMYFCASSVHNTEAFFGQGTRLTVV.